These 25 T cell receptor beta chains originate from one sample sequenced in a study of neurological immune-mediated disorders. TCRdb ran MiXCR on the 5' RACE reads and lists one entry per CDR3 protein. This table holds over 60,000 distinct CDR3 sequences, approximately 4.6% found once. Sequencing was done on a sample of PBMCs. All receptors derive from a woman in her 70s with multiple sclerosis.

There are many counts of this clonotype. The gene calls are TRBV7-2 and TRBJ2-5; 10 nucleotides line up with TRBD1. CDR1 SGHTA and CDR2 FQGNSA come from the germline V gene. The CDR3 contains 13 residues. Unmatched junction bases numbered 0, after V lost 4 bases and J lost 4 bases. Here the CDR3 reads CASSWDRGETQYF. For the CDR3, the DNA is TGTGCCAGCAGCTGGGACAGGGGAGAGACCCAGTACTTC.

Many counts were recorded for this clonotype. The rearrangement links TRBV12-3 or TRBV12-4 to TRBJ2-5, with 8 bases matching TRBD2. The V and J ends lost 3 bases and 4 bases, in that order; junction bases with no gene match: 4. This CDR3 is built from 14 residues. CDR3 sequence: CASSLSLAGETQYF. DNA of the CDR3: TGTGCCAGCAGTTTGAGTCTAGCGGGAGAGACCCAGTACTTC.

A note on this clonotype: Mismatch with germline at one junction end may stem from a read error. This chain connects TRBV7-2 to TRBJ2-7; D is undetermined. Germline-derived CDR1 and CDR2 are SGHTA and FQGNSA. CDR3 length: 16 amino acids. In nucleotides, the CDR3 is TGTGCCAGCAGATTAGATTCCCGGGCCAGAGACTACGAGCAGTACTTC. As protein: CASRLDSRARDYEQYF.

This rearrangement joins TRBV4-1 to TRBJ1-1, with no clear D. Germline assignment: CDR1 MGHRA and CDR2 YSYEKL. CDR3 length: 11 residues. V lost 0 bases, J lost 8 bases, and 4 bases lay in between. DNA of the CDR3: TGCGCCAGCAGCCAAGACCAGGAAGCTTTCTTT. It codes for CASSQDQEAFF.

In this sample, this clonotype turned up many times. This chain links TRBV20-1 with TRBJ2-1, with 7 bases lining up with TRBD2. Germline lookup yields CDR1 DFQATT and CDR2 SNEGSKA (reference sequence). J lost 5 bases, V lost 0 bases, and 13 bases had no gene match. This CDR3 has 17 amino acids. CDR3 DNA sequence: TGCAGTGCTAGAGATCGCCGGTGGGACTATATGAACAATGAGCAGTTCTTC. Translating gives CSARDRRWDYMNNEQFF.

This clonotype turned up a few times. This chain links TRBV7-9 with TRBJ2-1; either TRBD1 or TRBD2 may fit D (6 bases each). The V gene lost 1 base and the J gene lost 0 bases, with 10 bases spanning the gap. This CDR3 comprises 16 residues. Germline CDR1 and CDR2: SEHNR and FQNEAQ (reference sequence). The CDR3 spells CASSLVRDNSYNEQFF. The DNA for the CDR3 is TGTGCCAGCAGCTTAGTGCGGGACAACTCCTACAATGAGCAGTTCTTC.

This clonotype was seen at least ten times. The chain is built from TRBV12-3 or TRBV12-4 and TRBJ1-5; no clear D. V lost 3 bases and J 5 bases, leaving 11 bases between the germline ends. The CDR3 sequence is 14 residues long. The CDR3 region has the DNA TGTGCCAGCAGTTTGAGGCATAGAGATCAGCCCCAGCATTTT. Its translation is CASSLRHRDQPQHF.

The chain's CDR3 is CASSFPRDTSLGGYGYTF. The DNA of the CDR3 is TGTGCCAGCAGTTTTCCCCGGGACACTTCTCTTGGGGGTTATGGCTACACCTTC. The chain is built from TRBV12-3 or TRBV12-4 and TRBJ1-2; D possibly corresponds to TRBD1 (6 bases). Trimming removed 3 bases at V and 5 bases at J, with 25 bases between. The CDR3 consists of 18 residues.

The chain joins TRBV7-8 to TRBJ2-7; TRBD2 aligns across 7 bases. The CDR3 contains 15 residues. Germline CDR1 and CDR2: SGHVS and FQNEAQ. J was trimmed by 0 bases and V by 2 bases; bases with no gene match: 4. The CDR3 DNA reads TGTGCCAGCAGCTTACTAGCGGTTAGCTCCTACGAGCAGTACTTC. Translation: CASSLLAVSSYEQYF.

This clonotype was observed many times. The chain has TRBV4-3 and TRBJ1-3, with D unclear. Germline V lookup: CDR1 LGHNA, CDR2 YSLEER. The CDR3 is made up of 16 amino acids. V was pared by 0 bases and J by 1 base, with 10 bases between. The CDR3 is CASSQDGTTSGNTIYF. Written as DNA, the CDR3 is TGCGCCAGCAGCCAAGATGGTACGACGTCTGGAAACACCATATATTTT.

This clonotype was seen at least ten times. This chain's CDR3 is CSAGPRPSSYNEQFF. For the CDR3, the DNA is TGCAGCGCTGGCCCTAGGCCGAGCTCCTACAATGAGCAGTTCTTC. This chain joins TRBV29-1 and TRBJ2-1; D is unclear. The V gene lost 7 bases and the J gene lost 0 bases, with 16 bases spanning the gap. Germline V CDR1 and CDR2: SQVTM, ANQGSEA. CDR3 size: 15 residues.

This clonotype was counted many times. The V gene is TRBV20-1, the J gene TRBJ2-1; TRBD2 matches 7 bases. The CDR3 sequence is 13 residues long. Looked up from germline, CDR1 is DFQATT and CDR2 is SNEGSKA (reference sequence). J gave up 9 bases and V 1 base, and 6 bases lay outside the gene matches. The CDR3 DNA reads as TGCAGTGCTAGAGTGGAGCTAGCGGTTGAGCAGTTCTTC. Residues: CSARVELAVEQFF.

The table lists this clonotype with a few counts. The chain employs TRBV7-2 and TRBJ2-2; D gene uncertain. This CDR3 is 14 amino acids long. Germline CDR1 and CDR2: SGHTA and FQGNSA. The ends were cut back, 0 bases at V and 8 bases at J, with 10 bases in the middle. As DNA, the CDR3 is TGTGCCAGCAGCTTAGCGCAAGGAGAGGGGGAGCTGTTTTTT. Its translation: CASSLAQGEGELFF.

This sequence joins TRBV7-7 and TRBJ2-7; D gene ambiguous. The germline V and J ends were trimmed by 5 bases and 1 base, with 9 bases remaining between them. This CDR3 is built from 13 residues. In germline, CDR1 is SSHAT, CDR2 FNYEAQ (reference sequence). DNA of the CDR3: TGTGCCAGCAGCAACGGGCTTTCCTACGAGCAGTACTTC. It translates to CASSNGLSYEQYF.

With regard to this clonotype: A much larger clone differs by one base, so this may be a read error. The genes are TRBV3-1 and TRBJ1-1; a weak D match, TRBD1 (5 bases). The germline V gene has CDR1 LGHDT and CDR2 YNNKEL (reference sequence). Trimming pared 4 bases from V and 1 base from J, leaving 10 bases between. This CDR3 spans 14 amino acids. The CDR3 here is CASSPRQKNTEAFF. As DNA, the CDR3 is TGTGCCAGCAGCCCCAGACAGAAGAACACTGAAGCTTTCTTT. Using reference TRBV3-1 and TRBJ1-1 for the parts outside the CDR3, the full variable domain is DTAVSQTPKYLVTQMGNDKSIKCEQNLGHDTMYWYKQDSKKFLKIMFSYNNKELIINETVPNRFSPKSPDKAHLNLHINSLELGDSAVYFCASSPRQKNTEAFFGQGTRLTVV.

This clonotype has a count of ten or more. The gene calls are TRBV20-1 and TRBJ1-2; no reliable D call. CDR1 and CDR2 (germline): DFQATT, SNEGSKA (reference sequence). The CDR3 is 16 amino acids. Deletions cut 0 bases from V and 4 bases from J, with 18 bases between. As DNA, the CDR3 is TGCAGTGCTAGAGATTACCAGGCTAGAATAAGCTATGGCTACACCTTC. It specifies CSARDYQARISYGYTF.

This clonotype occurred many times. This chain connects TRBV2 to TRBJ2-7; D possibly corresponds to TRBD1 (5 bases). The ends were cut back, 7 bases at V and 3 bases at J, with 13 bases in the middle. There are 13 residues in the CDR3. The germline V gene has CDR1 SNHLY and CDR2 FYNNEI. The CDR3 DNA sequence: TGTGCCAGCAAGCAGGGCTCACTCTACGAGCAGTACTTC. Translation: CASKQGSLYEQYF. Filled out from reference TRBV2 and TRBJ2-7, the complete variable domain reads EPEVTQTPSHQVTQMGQEVILRCVPISNHLYFYWYRQILGQKVEFLVSFYNNEISEKSEIFDDQFSVERPDGSNFTLKIRSTKLEDSAMYFCASKQGSLYEQYFGPGTRLTVT.

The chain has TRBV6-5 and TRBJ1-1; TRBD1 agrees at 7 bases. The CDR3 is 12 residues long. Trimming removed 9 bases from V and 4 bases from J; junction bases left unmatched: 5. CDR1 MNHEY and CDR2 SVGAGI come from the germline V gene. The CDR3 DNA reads TGTGCCAGTGCGACAGGGCCCACTGAAGCTTTCTTT. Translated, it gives CASATGPTEAFF.

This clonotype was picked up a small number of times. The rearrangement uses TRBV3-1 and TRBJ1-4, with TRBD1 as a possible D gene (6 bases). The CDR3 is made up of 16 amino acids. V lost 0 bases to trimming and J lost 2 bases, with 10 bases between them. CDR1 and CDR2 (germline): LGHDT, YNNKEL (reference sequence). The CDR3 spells CASSQDRDNTNEKLFF. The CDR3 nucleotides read TGTGCCAGCAGCCAAGATCGGGACAACACTAATGAAAAACTGTTTTTT.

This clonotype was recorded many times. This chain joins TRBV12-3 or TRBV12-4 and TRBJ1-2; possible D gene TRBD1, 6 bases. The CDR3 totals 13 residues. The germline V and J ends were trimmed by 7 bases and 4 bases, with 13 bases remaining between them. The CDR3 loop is CASISRDTYGYTF. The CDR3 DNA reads TGTGCCAGCATCTCGAGGGACACCTATGGCTACACCTTC.

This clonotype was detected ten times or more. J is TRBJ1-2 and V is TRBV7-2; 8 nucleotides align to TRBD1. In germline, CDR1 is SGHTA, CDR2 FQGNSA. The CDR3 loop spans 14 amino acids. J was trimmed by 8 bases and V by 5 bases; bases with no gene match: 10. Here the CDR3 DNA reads TGTGCCAGCAGCAGTAGACAGGGGAGGAGCGGCTACACCTTC. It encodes CASSSRQGRSGYTF.

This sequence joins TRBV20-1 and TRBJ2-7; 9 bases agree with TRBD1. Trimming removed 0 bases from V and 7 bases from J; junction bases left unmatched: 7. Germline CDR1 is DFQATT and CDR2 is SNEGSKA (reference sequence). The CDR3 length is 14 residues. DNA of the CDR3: TGCAGTGCTAGAGACACAGGGGGCTCAAGGGAGCAGTACTTC. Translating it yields CSARDTGGSREQYF.

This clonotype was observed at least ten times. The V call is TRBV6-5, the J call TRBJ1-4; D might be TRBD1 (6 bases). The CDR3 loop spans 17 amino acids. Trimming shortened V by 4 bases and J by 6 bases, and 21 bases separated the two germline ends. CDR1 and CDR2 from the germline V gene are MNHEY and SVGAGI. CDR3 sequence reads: CASSSQTQGTDDEKLFF. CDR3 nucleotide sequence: TGTGCCAGCAGTTCCCAGACCCAGGGGACTGATGATGAAAAACTGTTTTTT.

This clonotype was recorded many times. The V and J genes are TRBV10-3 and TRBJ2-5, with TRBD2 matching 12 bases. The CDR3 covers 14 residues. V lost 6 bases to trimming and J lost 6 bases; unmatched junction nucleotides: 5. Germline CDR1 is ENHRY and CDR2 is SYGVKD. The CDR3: CAIRTSGSEKTQYF. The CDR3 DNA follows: TGTGCCATCAGGACTAGCGGGAGTGAAAAGACCCAGTACTTC.

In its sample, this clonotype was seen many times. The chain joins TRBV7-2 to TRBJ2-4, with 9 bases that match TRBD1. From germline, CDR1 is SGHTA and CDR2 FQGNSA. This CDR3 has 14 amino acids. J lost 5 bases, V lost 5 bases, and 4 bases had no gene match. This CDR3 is CASSVRTGENIQYF. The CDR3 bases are TGTGCCAGCAGCGTCAGGACAGGGGAAAACATTCAGTACTTC.